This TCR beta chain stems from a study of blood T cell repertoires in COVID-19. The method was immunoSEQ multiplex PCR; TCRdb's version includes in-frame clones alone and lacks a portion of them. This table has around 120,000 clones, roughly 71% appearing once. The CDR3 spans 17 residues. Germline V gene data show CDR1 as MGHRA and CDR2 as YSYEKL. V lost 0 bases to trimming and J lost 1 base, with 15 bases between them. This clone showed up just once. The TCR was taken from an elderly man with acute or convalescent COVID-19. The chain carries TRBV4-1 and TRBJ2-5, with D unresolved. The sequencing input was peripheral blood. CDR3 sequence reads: CASSQDLIGGVQETQYF. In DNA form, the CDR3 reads TGCGCCAGCAGCCAAGATCTTATAGGCGGAGTCCAAGAGACCCAGTACTTC.